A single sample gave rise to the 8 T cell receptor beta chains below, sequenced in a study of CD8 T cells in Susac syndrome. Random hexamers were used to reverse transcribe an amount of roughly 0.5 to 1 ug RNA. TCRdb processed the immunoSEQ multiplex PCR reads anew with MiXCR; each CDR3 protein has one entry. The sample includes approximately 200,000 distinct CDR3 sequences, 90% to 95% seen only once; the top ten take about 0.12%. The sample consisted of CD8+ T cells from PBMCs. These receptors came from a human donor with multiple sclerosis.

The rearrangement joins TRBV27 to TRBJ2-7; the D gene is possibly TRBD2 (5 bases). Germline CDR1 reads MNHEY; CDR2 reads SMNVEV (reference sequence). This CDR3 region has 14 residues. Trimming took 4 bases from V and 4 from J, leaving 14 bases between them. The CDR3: CASSSGRAVYEQYF. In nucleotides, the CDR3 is TGTGCCAGCAGTTCCGGTCGAGCGGTTTACGAGCAGTACTTC.

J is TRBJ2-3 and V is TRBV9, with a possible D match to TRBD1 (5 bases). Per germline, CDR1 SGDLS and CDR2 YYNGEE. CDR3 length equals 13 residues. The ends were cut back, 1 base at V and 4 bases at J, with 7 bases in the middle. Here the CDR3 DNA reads TGTGCCAGCAGCGTACAAGGGGCAGATACGCAGTATTTT. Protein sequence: CASSVQGADTQYF.

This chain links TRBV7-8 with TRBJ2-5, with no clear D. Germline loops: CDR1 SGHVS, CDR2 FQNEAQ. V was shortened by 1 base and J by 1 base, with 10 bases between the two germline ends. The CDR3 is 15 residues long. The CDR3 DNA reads TGTGCCAGCAGCTTAGTAGCCCTGCTCCAAGAGACCCAGTACTTC. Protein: CASSLVALLQETQYF.

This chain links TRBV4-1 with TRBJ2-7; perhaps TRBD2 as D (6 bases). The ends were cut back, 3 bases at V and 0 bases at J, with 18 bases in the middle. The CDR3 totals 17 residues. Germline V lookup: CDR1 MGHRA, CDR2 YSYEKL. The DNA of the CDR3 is TGCGCCAGCAGCCAGACGATAAGCGGGTACGCCTCCTACGAGCAGTACTTC. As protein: CASSQTISGYASYEQYF.

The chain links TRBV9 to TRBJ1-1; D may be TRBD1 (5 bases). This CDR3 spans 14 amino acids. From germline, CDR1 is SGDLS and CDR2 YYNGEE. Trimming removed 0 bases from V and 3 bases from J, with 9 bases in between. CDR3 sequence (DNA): TGTGCCAGCAGCGTAGCTGGAGGGGACACTGAAGCTTTCTTT. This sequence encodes CASSVAGGDTEAFF.

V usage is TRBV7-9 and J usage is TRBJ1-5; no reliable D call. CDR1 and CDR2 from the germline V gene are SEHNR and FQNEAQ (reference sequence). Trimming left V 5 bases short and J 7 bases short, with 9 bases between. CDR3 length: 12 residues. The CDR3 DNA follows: TGTGCCAGCAGCCATTCCGGGCAGCCCCAGCATTTT. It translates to CASSHSGQPQHF. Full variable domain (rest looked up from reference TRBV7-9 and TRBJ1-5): DTGVSQNPRHKITKRGQNVTFRCDPISEHNRLYWYRQTLGQGPEFLTYFQNEAQLEKSRLLSDRFSAERPKGSFSTLEIQRTEQGDSAMYLCASSHSGQPQHFGDGTRLSIL.

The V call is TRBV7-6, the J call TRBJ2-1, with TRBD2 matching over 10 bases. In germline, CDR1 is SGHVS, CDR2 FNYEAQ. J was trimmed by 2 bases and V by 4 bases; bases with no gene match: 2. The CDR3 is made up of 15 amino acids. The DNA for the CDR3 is TGTGCCAGCAGCTCCCTAGCGGGGGCCTACAATGAGCAGTTCTTC. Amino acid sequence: CASSSLAGAYNEQFF.

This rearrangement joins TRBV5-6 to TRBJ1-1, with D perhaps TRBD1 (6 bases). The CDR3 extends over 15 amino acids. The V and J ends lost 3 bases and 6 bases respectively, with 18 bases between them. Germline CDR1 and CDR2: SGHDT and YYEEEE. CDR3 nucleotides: TGTGCCAGCAGCTCGGGTCGCCAGGGGAGCGCTGAAGCTTTCTTT. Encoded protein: CASSSGRQGSAEAFF.